A selection of T cell receptor beta chains follows, all from one sample in a study of CD8+CD57+ T cells in acquired aplastic anemia. From the reads, TCRdb called clonotypes with MiXCR, one entry per CDR3 protein. This sample has some 200,000 distinct CDR3 sequences, with roughly half found just once. The specimen was sorted CD4+, CD8+, or CD8+CD57+ T cells (not recorded which) from PBMCs. These TCRs come from a human donor with aplastic anemia. The CDR3 runs from the conserved cysteine through the conserved F or W. The order of the fields is V gene, D gene, clone size, J gene, CDR3 protein, CDR3 DNA. The D gene is left open where the match is weak. Where a row states a size, it is once, few, many or the class of an expanded clone; other rows omit it.

V gene: TRBV5-1; D gene: .; clone size: many; J gene: TRBJ1-2; CDR3 protein: CASSLTGYPFYGYTF; CDR3 DNA: TGCGCCAGCAGCTTGACAGGGTATCCCTTCTATGGCTACACCTTC
V gene: TRBV11-2; D gene: .; clone size: many; J gene: TRBJ1-5; CDR3 protein: CASSLRSSNQPQHF; CDR3 DNA: TGTGCCAGCAGCTTGCGCTCTAGCAATCAGCCCCAGCATTTT
V gene: TRBV7-2; D gene: TRBD2; clone size: .; J gene: TRBJ2-1; CDR3 protein: CASSSGGGNEQFF; CDR3 DNA: TGTGCCAGCAGTAGCGGGGGGGGCAATGAGCAGTTCTTC
V gene: TRBV11-2; D gene: .; clone size: many; J gene: TRBJ2-4; CDR3 protein: CASSLGPAAAKNIQYF; CDR3 DNA: TGTGCCAGCAGCTTAGGCCCGGCAGCGGCTAAAAACATTCAGTACTTC
V gene: TRBV24-1; D gene: .; clone size: .; J gene: TRBJ2-2; CDR3 protein: CATSGVTTGNTGELFF; CDR3 DNA: TGTGCCACCAGTGGAGTGACCACAGGGAACACCGGGGAGCTGTTTTTT
V gene: TRBV15; D gene: .; clone size: few; J gene: TRBJ2-5; CDR3 protein: CATSRDRNEETQYF; CDR3 DNA: TGTGCCACCAGCAGAGATCGGAACGAAGAGACCCAGTACTTC
V gene: TRBV2; D gene: .; clone size: once; J gene: TRBJ2-7; CDR3 protein: CASSSTATYEQYF; CDR3 DNA: TGTGCCAGCAGCTCGACAGCTACCTACGAGCAGTACTTC
V gene: TRBV10-3; D gene: TRBD2; clone size: few; J gene: TRBJ2-1; CDR3 protein: CAISESTGTSPEFF; CDR3 DNA: TGTGCCATCAGTGAGTCCACCGGGACTAGCCCAGAGTTCTTC
V gene: TRBV5-6; D gene: .; clone size: many; J gene: TRBJ2-1; CDR3 protein: CASSLWAGDGNEQFF; CDR3 DNA: TGTGCCAGCAGCTTGTGGGCAGGGGATGGTAATGAGCAGTTCTTC
V gene: TRBV6-5; D gene: .; clone size: once; J gene: TRBJ2-7; CDR3 protein: CASSFLSDEQYF; CDR3 DNA: TGTGCCAGCAGTTTCCTTAGTGACGAGCAGTACTTC
V gene: TRBV4-2; D gene: TRBD2; clone size: .; J gene: TRBJ2-1; CDR3 protein: CASRRGLAGSSYNEQFF; CDR3 DNA: TGTGCCAGCAGGCGCGGACTAGCGGGGAGCTCCTACAATGAGCAGTTCTTC
V gene: TRBV20-1; D gene: .; clone size: many; J gene: TRBJ2-7; CDR3 protein: CSARDGGGVDEQYF; CDR3 DNA: TGCAGTGCTAGAGATGGAGGGGGCGTCGACGAGCAGTACTTC
V gene: TRBV20-1; D gene: .; clone size: .; J gene: TRBJ2-5; CDR3 protein: CSATGNQETQYF; CDR3 DNA: TGCAGTGCCACAGGGAATCAGGAGACCCAGTACTTC
V gene: TRBV11-2; D gene: TRBD1; clone size: .; J gene: TRBJ1-2; CDR3 protein: CASRVTGTGYGYTF; CDR3 DNA: TGTGCCAGCCGAGTTACGGGGACAGGGTATGGCTACACCTTC
V gene: TRBV20-1; D gene: .; clone size: .; J gene: TRBJ1-6; CDR3 protein: CSARRTPNSPLHF; CDR3 DNA: TGCAGTGCTAGAAGGACACCGAATTCACCCCTCCACTTT
V gene: TRBV11-2; D gene: .; clone size: many; J gene: TRBJ2-7; CDR3 protein: CASSLRILGSYEQYF; CDR3 DNA: TGTGCCAGCAGCTTACGGATCCTCGGATCTTACGAGCAGTACTTC
V gene: TRBV2; D gene: .; clone size: few; J gene: TRBJ2-3; CDR3 protein: CASSVSRTDTQYF; CDR3 DNA: TGTGCCAGCAGTGTCAGCCGCACAGATACGCAGTATTTT
V gene: TRBV29-1; D gene: .; clone size: few; J gene: TRBJ1-1; CDR3 protein: CSVAGRMNTEAFF; CDR3 DNA: TGCAGCGTTGCAGGCAGAATGAACACTGAAGCTTTCTTT
V gene: TRBV6-1; D gene: .; clone size: .; J gene: TRBJ2-1; CDR3 protein: CASSISSFNSEQFF; CDR3 DNA: TGTGCCAGCTCGATAAGCTCCTTCAATAGTGAGCAGTTCTTC
V gene: TRBV19; D gene: .; clone size: few; J gene: TRBJ1-3; CDR3 protein: CASRYSDSGNTIYF; CDR3 DNA: TGTGCCAGTAGATACTCAGACTCTGGAAACACCATATATTTT
V gene: TRBV7-9; D gene: TRBD1; clone size: many; J gene: TRBJ1-2; CDR3 protein: CASSSGTGIWYTF; CDR3 DNA: TGTGCCAGCAGCTCCGGGACAGGGATTTGGTACACCTTC
V gene: TRBV7-9; D gene: .; clone size: .; J gene: TRBJ2-5; CDR3 protein: CASSLAESGTQYF; CDR3 DNA: TGTGCCAGCAGCTTAGCCGAATCTGGGACCCAGTACTTC
V gene: TRBV2; D gene: TRBD1; clone size: .; J gene: TRBJ2-7; CDR3 protein: CATRGMADGYEQYF; CDR3 DNA: TGTGCCACCAGGGGGATGGCTGACGGCTACGAGCAGTACTTC
V gene: TRBV11-1; D gene: TRBD2; clone size: few; J gene: TRBJ2-1; CDR3 protein: CASSLAGTSGDAGYNEQFF; CDR3 DNA: TGTGCCAGCAGCTTAGCGGGGACTAGCGGGGACGCAGGCTACAATGAGCAGTTCTTC
V gene: TRBV19; D gene: .; clone size: .; J gene: TRBJ1-5; CDR3 protein: CASAGGHSNQPQHF; CDR3 DNA: TGTGCCAGTGCGGGGGGCCATAGCAATCAGCCCCAGCATTTT
V gene: TRBV7-2; D gene: TRBD1; clone size: many; J gene: TRBJ1-6; CDR3 protein: CASSWDSLSPLHF; CDR3 DNA: TGTGCCAGCAGCTGGGACAGCCTTTCACCCCTCCACTTT
V gene: TRBV10-1; D gene: TRBD2; clone size: many; J gene: TRBJ2-7; CDR3 protein: CASTEGTSGCYEQYF; CDR3 DNA: TGCGCCAGCACCGAGGGGACTAGCGGTTGTTACGAGCAGTACTTC
V gene: TRBV10-3; D gene: TRBD2; clone size: few; J gene: TRBJ2-1; CDR3 protein: CATRPTSGSGNEQFF; CDR3 DNA: TGTGCCACCCGACCGACTAGCGGGAGTGGAAATGAGCAGTTCTTC
V gene: TRBV29-1; D gene: .; clone size: .; J gene: TRBJ2-5; CDR3 protein: CSVVSVLHETQYF; CDR3 DNA: TGCAGCGTTGTGAGTGTGCTTCACGAGACCCAGTACTTC
V gene: TRBV2; D gene: .; clone size: many; J gene: TRBJ2-2; CDR3 protein: CASSENAGTGELFF; CDR3 DNA: TGTGCCAGCAGTGAAAACGCGGGGACCGGGGAGCTGTTTTTT
V gene: TRBV5-8; D gene: .; clone size: many; J gene: TRBJ2-3; CDR3 protein: CASSLARDTQYF; CDR3 DNA: TGTGCCAGCAGCTTGGCCAGGGATACGCAGTATTTT
V gene: TRBV6-1; D gene: .; clone size: .; J gene: TRBJ2-7; CDR3 protein: CASSERAGVEQYF; CDR3 DNA: TGTGCCAGCAGTGAGCGCGCAGGGGTCGAGCAGTACTTC
V gene: TRBV12-3/TRBV12-4; D gene: TRBD1; clone size: many; J gene: TRBJ2-3; CDR3 protein: CASRLTGTGTDTQYF; CDR3 DNA: TGTGCCAGCAGGCTCACCGGGACAGGCACAGATACGCAGTATTTT
V gene: TRBV7-2; D gene: .; clone size: many; J gene: TRBJ2-7; CDR3 protein: CASTPGAVANQEQYF; CDR3 DNA: TGTGCCAGCACTCCTGGGGCGGTTGCTAATCAGGAGCAGTACTTC
V gene: TRBV7-8; D gene: .; clone size: .; J gene: TRBJ2-5; CDR3 protein: CASSLGSNRQGTQYF; CDR3 DNA: TGTGCCAGCAGCTTAGGTAGTAATCGGCAAGGGACCCAGTACTTC
V gene: TRBV10-3; D gene: .; clone size: .; J gene: TRBJ2-5; CDR3 protein: CAISERDKTQYF; CDR3 DNA: TGTGCCATCAGTGAGAGAGATAAGACCCAGTACTTC
V gene: TRBV7-2; D gene: TRBD1; clone size: .; J gene: TRBJ2-2; CDR3 protein: CASSIRGQPGELFF; CDR3 DNA: TGTGCTAGCAGCATCAGGGGGCAACCCGGGGAGCTGTTTTTT
V gene: TRBV6-1; D gene: .; clone size: .; J gene: TRBJ2-6; CDR3 protein: CASSKRGGLSGANVLTF; CDR3 DNA: TGTGCCAGCAGTAAGAGGGGGGGCCTATCTGGGGCCAACGTCCTGACTTTC
V gene: TRBV29-1; D gene: .; clone size: .; J gene: TRBJ2-7; CDR3 protein: CSVETATTYEQYF; CDR3 DNA: TGCAGCGTTGAGACGGCGACCACCTACGAGCAGTACTTC
V gene: TRBV24-1; D gene: .; clone size: .; J gene: TRBJ2-7; CDR3 protein: CATSVGAGYEQYF; CDR3 DNA: TGTGCCACCAGTGTAGGGGCGGGATACGAGCAGTACTTC
V gene: TRBV20-1; D gene: TRBD1; clone size: .; J gene: TRBJ1-1; CDR3 protein: CSALNRGEVTEAFF; CDR3 DNA: TGCAGTGCCCTCAACAGGGGAGAGGTCACTGAAGCTTTCTTT
V gene: TRBV20-1; D gene: .; clone size: few; J gene: TRBJ1-2; CDR3 protein: CSARDLGYYTF; CDR3 DNA: TGCAGTGCTAGAGATCTTGGGTACTACACCTTC
V gene: TRBV7-8; D gene: .; clone size: .; J gene: TRBJ1-1; CDR3 protein: CASSFRWAVGTEAVF; CDR3 DNA: .
V gene: TRBV2; D gene: .; clone size: many; J gene: TRBJ1-4; CDR3 protein: CASSGYPGEMDEKLFF; CDR3 DNA: TGTGCCAGCAGTGGCTATCCAGGGGAAATGGATGAAAAACTGTTTTTT
V gene: TRBV7-2; D gene: .; clone size: .; J gene: TRBJ2-3; CDR3 protein: CASSPQATDTQYF; CDR3 DNA: TGTGCCAGCAGCCCCCAGGCCACAGATACGCAGTATTTT
V gene: TRBV20-1; D gene: TRBD2; clone size: .; J gene: TRBJ2-7; CDR3 protein: CSARVFGREEGEQYF; CDR3 DNA: TGCAGTGCTAGAGTATTCGGGCGGGAGGAAGGAGAGCAGTACTTC
V gene: TRBV19; D gene: .; clone size: .; J gene: TRBJ1-2; CDR3 protein: CASSIQGTGYTF; CDR3 DNA: TGTGCCAGTAGTATACAGGGAACTGGCTACACCTTC
V gene: TRBV20-1; D gene: TRBD2; clone size: .; J gene: TRBJ2-2; CDR3 protein: CSAAGTSGVNTGELFF; CDR3 DNA: TGCAGTGCTGCCGGGACTAGCGGGGTGAACACCGGGGAGCTGTTTTTT
V gene: TRBV25-1; D gene: TRBD1; clone size: few; J gene: TRBJ1-2; CDR3 protein: CASNRGGSGYTF; CDR3 DNA: TGTGCCAGCAACAGGGGAGGTAGTGGCTACACCTTC
V gene: TRBV20-1; D gene: .; clone size: many; J gene: TRBJ2-7; CDR3 protein: CSARGRGTSYEQYF; CDR3 DNA: TGCAGTGCTAGAGGGAGGGGCACCTCCTACGAGCAGTACTTC
V gene: TRBV6-1; D gene: TRBD1; clone size: many; J gene: TRBJ2-7; CDR3 protein: CASSLESGTGGYEQYF; CDR3 DNA: TGTGCCAGCAGCCTAGAATCCGGGACAGGGGGTTACGAGCAGTACTTC
V gene: TRBV12-3/TRBV12-4; D gene: .; clone size: .; J gene: TRBJ1-2; CDR3 protein: CASSSGVAGKGYTF; CDR3 DNA: TGTGCCAGCAGTTCCGGGGTAGCGGGGAAAGGCTACACCTTC
V gene: TRBV25-1; D gene: TRBD1; clone size: medium-sized; J gene: TRBJ1-1; CDR3 protein: CASRRTGGKAEAFF; CDR3 DNA: TGTGCCAGCAGGAGGACAGGGGGAAAGGCTGAAGCTTTCTTT
V gene: TRBV7-3; D gene: .; clone size: many; J gene: TRBJ2-5; CDR3 protein: CASSRTVFETQYF; CDR3 DNA: TGTGCCAGCAGCCGGACAGTTTTTGAGACCCAGTACTTC
V gene: TRBV29-1; D gene: .; clone size: few; J gene: TRBJ2-2; CDR3 protein: CSVDVDHTGELFF; CDR3 DNA: TGCAGCGTTGATGTGGACCACACCGGGGAGCTGTTTTTT
V gene: TRBV2; D gene: .; clone size: .; J gene: TRBJ2-7; CDR3 protein: CASDEQGKFPYEQYF; CDR3 DNA: TGTGCCAGCGATGAGCAGGGGAAATTCCCCTACGAGCAGTACTTC
V gene: TRBV5-1; D gene: .; clone size: .; J gene: TRBJ2-7; CDR3 protein: CASSPLLQLGFEQYF; CDR3 DNA: TGCGCCAGCAGCCCTCTCCTACAGTTAGGTTTCGAGCAGTACTTC
V gene: TRBV20-1; D gene: TRBD1; clone size: many; J gene: TRBJ1-1; CDR3 protein: CSAPDRLSEAFF; CDR3 DNA: TGCAGTGCCCCGGACAGGCTATCTGAAGCTTTCTTT